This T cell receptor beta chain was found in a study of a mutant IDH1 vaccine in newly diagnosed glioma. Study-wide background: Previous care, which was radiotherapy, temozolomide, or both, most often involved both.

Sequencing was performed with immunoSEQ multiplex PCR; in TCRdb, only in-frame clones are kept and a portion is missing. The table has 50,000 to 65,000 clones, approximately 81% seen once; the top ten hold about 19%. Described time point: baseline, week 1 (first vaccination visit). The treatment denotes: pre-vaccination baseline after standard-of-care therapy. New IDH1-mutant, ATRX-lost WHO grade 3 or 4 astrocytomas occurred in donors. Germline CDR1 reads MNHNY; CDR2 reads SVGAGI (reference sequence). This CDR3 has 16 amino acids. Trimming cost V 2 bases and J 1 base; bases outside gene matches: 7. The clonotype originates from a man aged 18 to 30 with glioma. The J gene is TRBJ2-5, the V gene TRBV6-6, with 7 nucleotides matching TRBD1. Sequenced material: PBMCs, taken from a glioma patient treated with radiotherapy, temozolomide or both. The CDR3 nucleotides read TGTGCCAGCAGTTACACCGGGACAGTGTTCCAAGAGACCCAGTACTTC. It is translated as CASSYTGTVFQETQYF.